Each of the 4 T cell receptor beta chains below was sequenced from the same sample in a study of control samples from healthy donors and cancer patients. Using immunoSEQ multiplex PCR, the repertoire was profiled, and TCRdb retains in-frame clones only, with some absent. The sample shows more than 100,000 clones, about 93% of them seen only once. The sequenced sample was blood. The receptors were gathered from a man younger than 35 in good health.

The chain recombines TRBV5-5 with TRBJ1-1; TRBD1 matches at 7 bases. CDR3 size: 14 residues. CDR1 and CDR2 (germline): SGHKS, YYEKEE (reference sequence). V lost 3 bases to trimming and J lost 0 bases; unmatched junction nucleotides: 2. CDR3 bases: TGTGCCAGCAGCTGGGACAGACTGAACACTGAAGCTTTCTTT. It yields the protein CASSWDRLNTEAFF. Combining the CDR3 with reference TRBV5-5 and TRBJ1-1 gives the whole variable domain DAGVTQSPTHLIKTRGQQVTLRCSPISGHKSVSWYQQVLGQGPQFIFQYYEKEERGRGNFPDRFSARQFPNYSSELNVNALLLGDSALYLCASSWDRLNTEAFFGQGTRLTVV.

This clone was seen just once. The rearrangement joins TRBV5-1 to TRBJ1-1, with 9 bases lining up with TRBD1. Per the germline V gene, CDR1 is SGHRS and CDR2 is YFSETQ. This CDR3 contains 16 residues. V lost 2 bases to trimming and J lost 6 bases; unmatched junction nucleotides: 11. The CDR3 nucleotides are TGCGCCAGCAGCTTACTCCCGGGACAGGGTAGCTCTGAAGCTTTCTTT. Its translation: CASSLLPGQGSSEAFF.

This chain joins TRBV2 and TRBJ1-1, with unresolved D. This CDR3 comprises 15 residues. From germline, CDR1 is SNHLY and CDR2 FYNNEI. Trimming shortened V by 6 bases and J by 1 base, and 15 bases separated the two germline ends. Written as DNA, the CDR3 is TGTGCCAGCAGGGCCTCGGTTGTAAGGAACACTGAAGCTTTCTTT. It encodes CASRASVVRNTEAFF.

This chain links TRBV7-9 with TRBJ2-1; 11 bases are a match to TRBD2. The germline gives CDR1 SEHNR, CDR2 FQNEAQ (reference sequence). There are 16 residues in the CDR3. The J segment lost 0 bases and the V segment lost 6 bases, leaving 4 bases of the junction unmatched. This CDR3 reads CASRGTSGSSYNEQFF. The CDR3 bases are TGTGCCAGCAGGGGGACTAGCGGCAGCTCCTACAATGAGCAGTTCTTC.